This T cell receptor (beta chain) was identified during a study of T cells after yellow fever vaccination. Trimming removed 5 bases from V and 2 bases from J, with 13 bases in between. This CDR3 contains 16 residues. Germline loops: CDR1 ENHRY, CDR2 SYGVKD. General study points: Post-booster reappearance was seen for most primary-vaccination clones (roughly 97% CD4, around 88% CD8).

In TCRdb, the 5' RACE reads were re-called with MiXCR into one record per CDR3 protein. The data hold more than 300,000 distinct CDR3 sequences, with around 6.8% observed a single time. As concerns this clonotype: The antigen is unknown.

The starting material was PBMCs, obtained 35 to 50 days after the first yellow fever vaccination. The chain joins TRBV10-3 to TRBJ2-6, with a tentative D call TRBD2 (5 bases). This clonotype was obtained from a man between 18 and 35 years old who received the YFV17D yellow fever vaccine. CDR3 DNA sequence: TGTGCCATCAGTATTTCTGTCGGGGCTGGGGCCAACGTCCTGACTTTC. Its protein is CAISISVGAGANVLTF.